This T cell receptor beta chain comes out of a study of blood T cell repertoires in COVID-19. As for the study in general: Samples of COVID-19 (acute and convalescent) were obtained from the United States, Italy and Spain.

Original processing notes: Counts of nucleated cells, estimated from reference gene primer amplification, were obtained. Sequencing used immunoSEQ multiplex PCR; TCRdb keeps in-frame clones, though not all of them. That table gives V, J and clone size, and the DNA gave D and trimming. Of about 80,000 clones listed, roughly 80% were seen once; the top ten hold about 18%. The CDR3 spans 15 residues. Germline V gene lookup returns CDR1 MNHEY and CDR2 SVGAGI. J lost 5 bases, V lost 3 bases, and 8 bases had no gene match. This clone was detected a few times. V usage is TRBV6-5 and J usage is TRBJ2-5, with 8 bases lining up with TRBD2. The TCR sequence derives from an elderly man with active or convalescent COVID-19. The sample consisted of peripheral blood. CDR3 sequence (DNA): TGTGCCAGCAGTTATCAGGGACTAGTCTTGGAGACCCAGTACTTC. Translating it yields CASSYQGLVLETQYF.